This T cell receptor (beta chain) stems from a study of T cell changes during pregnancy in multiple sclerosis. In germline, CDR1 is SGHTA, CDR2 FQGNSA. Trimming took off 3 bases at V and 5 bases at J, with 18 bases between the two ends. This CDR3 is 16 amino acids long. The data were produced by immunoSEQ multiplex PCR, yet TCRdb's version contains in-frame clones alone and is incomplete. Altogether around 24,000 clones are present, about nine tenths being singletons, with the ten largest covering 6.5% to 9.5%. The V gene is TRBV7-2, the J gene TRBJ2-3; D might be TRBD2 (7 bases). The source of this sequence is a female donor in good health, enrolled as a control in a pregnancy study. Specimen: CD8+ T cells from peripheral blood mononuclear cells, collected in the first trimester of pregnancy. Here the CDR3 DNA reads TGTGCCAGCAGCTTTCCCGGGGGGCCAGGGGAAGATACGCAGTATTTT. Its protein is CASSFPGGPGEDTQYF. Complete variable domain (other parts from reference TRBV7-2 and TRBJ2-3): GAGVSQSPSNKVTEKGKDVELRCDPISGHTALYWYRQSLGQGLEFLIYFQGNSAPDKSGLPSDRFSAERTGGSVSTLTIQRTQQEDSAVYLCASSFPGGPGEDTQYFGPGTRLTVL.